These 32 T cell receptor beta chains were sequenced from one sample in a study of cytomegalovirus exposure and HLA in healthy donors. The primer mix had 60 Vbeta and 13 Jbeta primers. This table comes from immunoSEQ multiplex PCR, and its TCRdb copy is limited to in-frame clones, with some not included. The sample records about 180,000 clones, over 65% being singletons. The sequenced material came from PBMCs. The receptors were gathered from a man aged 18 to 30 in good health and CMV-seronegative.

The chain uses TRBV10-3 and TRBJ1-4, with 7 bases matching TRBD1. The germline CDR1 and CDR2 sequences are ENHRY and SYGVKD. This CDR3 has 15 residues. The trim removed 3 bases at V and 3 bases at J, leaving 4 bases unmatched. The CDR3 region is CAISDYRGSNEKLFF. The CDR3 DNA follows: TGTGCCATCAGTGATTACAGGGGTTCTAATGAAAAACTGTTTTTT.

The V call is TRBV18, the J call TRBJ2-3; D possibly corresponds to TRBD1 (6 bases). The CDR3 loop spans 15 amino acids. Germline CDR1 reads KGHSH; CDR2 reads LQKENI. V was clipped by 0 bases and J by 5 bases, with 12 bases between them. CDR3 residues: CASSPPGRGIDTQYF. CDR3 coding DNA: TGTGCCAGCTCACCACCCGGCAGGGGTATAGATACGCAGTATTTT.

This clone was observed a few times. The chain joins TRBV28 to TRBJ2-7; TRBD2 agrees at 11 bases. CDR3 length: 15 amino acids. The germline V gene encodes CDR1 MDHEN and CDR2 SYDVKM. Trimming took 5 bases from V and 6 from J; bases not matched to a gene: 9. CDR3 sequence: CASSTFSGGAVEQYF. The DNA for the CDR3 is TGTGCCAGCAGTACCTTTAGCGGGGGGGCGGTCGAGCAGTACTTC.

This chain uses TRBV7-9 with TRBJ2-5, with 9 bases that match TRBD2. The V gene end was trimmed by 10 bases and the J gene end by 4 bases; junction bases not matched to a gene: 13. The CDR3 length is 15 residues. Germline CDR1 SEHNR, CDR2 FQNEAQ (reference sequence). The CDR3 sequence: CATGVESGGRETQYF. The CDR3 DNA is TGTGCCACCGGGGTCGAGAGCGGGGGGAGAGAGACCCAGTACTTC.

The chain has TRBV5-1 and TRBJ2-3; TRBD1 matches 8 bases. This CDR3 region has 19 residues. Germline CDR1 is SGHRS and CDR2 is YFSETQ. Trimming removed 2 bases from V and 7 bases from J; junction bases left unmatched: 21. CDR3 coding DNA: TGCGCCAGCAGCTTAATTTTCCAATTGGCCGGGACAGGAACGCATACGCAGTATTTT. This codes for CASSLIFQLAGTGTHTQYF.

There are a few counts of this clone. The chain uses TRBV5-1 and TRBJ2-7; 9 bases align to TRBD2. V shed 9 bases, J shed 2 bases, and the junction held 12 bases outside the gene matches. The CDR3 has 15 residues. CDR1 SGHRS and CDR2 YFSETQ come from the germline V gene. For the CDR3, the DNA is TGCGCCAAAGGGGTCTCGGGCGGGAGGGCCTACGAGCAGTACTTC. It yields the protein CAKGVSGGRAYEQYF.

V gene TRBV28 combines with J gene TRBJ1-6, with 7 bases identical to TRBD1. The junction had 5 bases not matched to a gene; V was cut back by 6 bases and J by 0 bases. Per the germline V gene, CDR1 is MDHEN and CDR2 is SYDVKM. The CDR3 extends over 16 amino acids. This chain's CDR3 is CASRSTGNSYNSPLHF. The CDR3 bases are TGTGCCAGCAGGTCGACAGGGAACTCCTATAATTCACCCCTCCACTTT.

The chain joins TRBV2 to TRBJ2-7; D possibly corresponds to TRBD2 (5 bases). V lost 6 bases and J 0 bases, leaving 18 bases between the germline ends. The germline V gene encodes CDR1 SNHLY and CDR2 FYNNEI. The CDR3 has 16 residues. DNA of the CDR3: TGTGCCAGCAGCGTTGACGTCGGGGTGTCCTCCTACGAGCAGTACTTC. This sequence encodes CASSVDVGVSSYEQYF.

CDR3 sequence (DNA): TGTGCCAGCAGAGGGGGCTCCTATAATTCACCCCTCCACTTT. Protein: CASRGGSYNSPLHF. The chain employs TRBV27 and TRBJ1-6; TRBD1 might be the D (6 bases). CDR1 and CDR2 (germline): MNHEY, SMNVEV (reference sequence). Trimming pared 6 bases from V and 0 bases from J, leaving 6 bases between. The CDR3 is 14 amino acids.

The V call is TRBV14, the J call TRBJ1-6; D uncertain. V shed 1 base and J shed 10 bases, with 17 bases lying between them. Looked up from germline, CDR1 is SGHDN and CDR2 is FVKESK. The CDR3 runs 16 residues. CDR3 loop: CASSQGVGLSGSPLHF. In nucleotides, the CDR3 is TGTGCCAGCAGCCAAGGGGTAGGACTATCCGGCTCACCCCTCCACTTT.

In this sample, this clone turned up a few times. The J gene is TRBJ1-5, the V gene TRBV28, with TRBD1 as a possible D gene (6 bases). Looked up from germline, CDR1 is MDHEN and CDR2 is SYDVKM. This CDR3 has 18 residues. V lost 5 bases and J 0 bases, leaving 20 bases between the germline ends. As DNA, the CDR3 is TGTGCCAGCAGTCCCCCTTACTCCCAGGGGATTAGCAATCAGCCCCAGCATTTT. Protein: CASSPPYSQGISNQPQHF.

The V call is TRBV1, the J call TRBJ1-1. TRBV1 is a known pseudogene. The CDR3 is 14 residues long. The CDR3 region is CTSSQDGRVAEAFF. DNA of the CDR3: TGCACCAGCAGCCAAGATGGTCGAGTGGCTGAAGCTTTCTTT.

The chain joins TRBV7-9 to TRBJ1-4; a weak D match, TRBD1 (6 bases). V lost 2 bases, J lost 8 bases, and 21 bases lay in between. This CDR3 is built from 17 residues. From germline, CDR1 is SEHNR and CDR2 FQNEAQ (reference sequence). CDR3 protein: CASSLQGTRSVREKLFF. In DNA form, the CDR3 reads TGTGCCAGCAGCTTACAGGGGACCCGATCAGTGAGGGAAAAACTGTTTTTT.

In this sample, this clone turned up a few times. CDR3 protein: CAIRAGGETQYF. The DNA of the CDR3 is TGTGCCATCAGAGCGGGGGGTGAGACCCAGTACTTC. This chain uses TRBV10-3 with TRBJ2-5, with 9 bases lining up with TRBD2. This CDR3 has 12 amino acids. Germline CDR1 reads ENHRY; CDR2 reads SYGVKD. The junction had 1 base not matched to a gene; V was cut back by 6 bases and J by 5 bases.

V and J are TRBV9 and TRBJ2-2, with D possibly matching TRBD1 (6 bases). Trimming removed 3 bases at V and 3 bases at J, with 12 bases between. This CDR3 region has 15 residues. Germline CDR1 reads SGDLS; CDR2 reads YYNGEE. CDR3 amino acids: CASSGAGVHTGELFF. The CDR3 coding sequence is TGTGCCAGCAGCGGTGCAGGGGTCCACACCGGGGAGCTGTTTTTT.

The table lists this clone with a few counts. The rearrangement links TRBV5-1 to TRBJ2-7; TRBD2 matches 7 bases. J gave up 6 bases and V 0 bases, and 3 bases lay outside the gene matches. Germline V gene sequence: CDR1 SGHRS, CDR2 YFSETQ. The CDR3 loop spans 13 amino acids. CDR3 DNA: TGCGCCAGCAGCTTGGGGGGGGGTAGCGAGCAGTACTTC. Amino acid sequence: CASSLGGGSEQYF. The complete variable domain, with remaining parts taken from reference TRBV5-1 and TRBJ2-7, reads KAGVTQTPRYLIKTRGQQVTLSCSPISGHRSVSWYQQTPGQGLQFLFEYFSETQRNKGNFPGRFSGRQFSNSRSEMNVSTLELGDSALYLCASSLGGGSEQYFGPGTRLTVT.

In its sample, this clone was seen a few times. CDR3 protein: CATSRERSGGPAEQFF. CDR3 nucleotide sequence: TGTGCCACCAGCAGAGAGCGTAGCGGGGGGCCGGCTGAGCAGTTCTTC. This rearrangement joins TRBV15 to TRBJ2-1; 10 nucleotides line up with TRBD2. J lost 9 bases, V lost 0 bases, and 8 bases had no gene match. The CDR3 extends over 16 amino acids. Germline lookup yields CDR1 LNHNV and CDR2 YYDKDF (reference sequence).

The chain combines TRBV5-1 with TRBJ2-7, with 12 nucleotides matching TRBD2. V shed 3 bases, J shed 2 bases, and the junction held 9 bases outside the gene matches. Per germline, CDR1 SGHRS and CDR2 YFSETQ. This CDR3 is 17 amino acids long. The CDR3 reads CASSSQPTSGRTYEQYF. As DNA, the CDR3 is TGCGCCAGCAGCTCTCAACCCACTAGCGGGAGGACCTACGAGCAGTACTTC.

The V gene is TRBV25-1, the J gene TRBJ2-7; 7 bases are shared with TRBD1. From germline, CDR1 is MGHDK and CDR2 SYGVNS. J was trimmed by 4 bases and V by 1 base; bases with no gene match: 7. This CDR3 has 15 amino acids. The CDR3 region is CASSESRDRLYEQYF. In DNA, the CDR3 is TGTGCCAGCAGTGAATCCCGGGACAGACTATACGAGCAGTACTTC.

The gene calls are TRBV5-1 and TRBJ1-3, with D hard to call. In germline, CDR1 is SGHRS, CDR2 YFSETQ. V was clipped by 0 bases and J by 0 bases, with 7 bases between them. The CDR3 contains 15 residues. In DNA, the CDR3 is TGCGCCAGCAGCTTGGACGGTCGCTCTGGAAACACCATATATTTT. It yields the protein CASSLDGRSGNTIYF. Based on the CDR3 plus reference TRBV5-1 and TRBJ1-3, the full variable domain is KAGVTQTPRYLIKTRGQQVTLSCSPISGHRSVSWYQQTPGQGLQFLFEYFSETQRNKGNFPGRFSGRQFSNSRSEMNVSTLELGDSALYLCASSLDGRSGNTIYFGEGSWLTVV.

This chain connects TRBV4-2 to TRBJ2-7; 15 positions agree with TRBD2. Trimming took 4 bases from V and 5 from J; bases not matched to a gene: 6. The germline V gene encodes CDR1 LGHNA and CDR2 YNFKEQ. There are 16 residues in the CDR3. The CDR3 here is CASSRGTSGGSDEQYF. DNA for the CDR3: TGTGCCAGCAGCCGAGGGACTAGCGGGGGGTCGGACGAGCAGTACTTC.

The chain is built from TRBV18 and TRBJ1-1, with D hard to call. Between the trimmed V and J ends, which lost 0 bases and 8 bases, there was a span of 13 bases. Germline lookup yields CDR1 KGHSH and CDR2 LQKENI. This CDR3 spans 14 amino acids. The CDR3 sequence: CASSPPIDLREAFF. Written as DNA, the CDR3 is TGTGCCAGCTCACCACCGATTGACCTCAGGGAAGCTTTCTTT.

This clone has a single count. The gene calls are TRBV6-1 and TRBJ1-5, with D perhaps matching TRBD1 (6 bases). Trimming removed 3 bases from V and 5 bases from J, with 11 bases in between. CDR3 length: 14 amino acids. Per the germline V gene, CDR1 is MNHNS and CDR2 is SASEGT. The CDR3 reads CASSEGTPYQPQHF. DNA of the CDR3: TGTGCCAGCAGTGAGGGGACACCTTATCAGCCCCAGCATTTT.

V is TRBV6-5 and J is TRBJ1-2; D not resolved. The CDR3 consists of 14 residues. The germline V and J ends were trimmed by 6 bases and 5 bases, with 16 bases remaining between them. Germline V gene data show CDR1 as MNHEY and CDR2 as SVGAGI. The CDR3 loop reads CASRMRVPLYGYTF. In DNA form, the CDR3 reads TGTGCCAGCAGGATGAGAGTGCCACTATATGGCTACACCTTC.

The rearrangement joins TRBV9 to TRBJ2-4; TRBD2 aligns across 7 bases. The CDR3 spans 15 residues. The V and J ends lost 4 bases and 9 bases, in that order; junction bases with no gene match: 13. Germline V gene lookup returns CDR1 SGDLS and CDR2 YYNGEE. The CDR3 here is CASSPGGRGLGIQYF. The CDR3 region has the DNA TGTGCCAGCAGCCCCGGGGGGAGAGGGTTAGGCATTCAGTACTTC. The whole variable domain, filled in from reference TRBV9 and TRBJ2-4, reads DSGVTQTPKHLITATGQRVTLRCSPRSGDLSVYWYQQSLDQGLQFLIQYYNGEERAKGNILERFSAQQFPDLHSELNLSSLELGDSALYFCASSPGGRGLGIQYFGAGTRLSVL.

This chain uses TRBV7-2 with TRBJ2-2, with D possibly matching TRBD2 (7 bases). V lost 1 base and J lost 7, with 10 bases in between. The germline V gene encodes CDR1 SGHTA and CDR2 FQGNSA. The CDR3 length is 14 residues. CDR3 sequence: CASSLEGGDGELFF. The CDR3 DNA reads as TGTGCCAGCAGCTTAGAGGGGGGGGACGGGGAGCTGTTTTTT.

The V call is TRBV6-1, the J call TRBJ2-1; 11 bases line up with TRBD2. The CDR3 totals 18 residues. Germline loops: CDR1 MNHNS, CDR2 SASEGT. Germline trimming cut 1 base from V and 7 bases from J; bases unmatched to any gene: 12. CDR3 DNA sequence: TGTGCCAGCAGTGAAGGGTGGCTAGCGGGGGGAAGTGGTAATGAGCAGTTCTTC. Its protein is CASSEGWLAGGSGNEQFF.

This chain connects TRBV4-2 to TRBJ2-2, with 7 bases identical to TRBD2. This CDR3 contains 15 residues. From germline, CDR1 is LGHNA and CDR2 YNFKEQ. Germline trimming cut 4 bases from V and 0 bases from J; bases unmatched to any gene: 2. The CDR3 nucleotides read TGTGCCAGCAGCCTCGCGGGGGCGAACACCGGGGAGCTGTTTTTT. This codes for CASSLAGANTGELFF.

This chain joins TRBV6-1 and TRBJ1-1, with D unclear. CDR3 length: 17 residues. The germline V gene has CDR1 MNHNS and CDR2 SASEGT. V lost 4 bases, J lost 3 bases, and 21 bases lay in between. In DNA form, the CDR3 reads TGTGCCAGCAGTGGGGCGCCTCCTTTGAACTTTTACACTGAAGCTTTCTTT. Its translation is CASSGAPPLNFYTEAFF.

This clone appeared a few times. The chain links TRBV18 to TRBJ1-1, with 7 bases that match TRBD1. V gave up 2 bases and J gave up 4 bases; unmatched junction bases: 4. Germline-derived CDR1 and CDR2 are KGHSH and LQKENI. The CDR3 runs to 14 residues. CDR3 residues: CASSPGQGGTEAFF. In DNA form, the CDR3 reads TGTGCCAGCTCACCAGGTCAGGGGGGCACTGAAGCTTTCTTT.

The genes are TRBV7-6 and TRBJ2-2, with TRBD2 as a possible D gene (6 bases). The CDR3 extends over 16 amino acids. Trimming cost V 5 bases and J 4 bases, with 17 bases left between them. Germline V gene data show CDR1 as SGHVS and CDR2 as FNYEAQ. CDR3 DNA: TGTGCCAGCAGCCCCGGGACGGGAGAGAGCACCGGGGAGCTGTTTTTT. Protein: CASSPGTGESTGELFF.

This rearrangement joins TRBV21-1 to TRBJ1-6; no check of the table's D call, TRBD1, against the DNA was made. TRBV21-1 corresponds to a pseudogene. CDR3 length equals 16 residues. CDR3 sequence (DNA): TGTGCCAGCAGCAAAGAGGTCGACAGCTATAATTCACCCCTCCACTTT. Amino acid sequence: CASSKEVDSYNSPLHF.